A single sample is the source of the 20 T cell receptor beta chains below, sequenced in a study of glioma-infiltrating T cells. Using RNA template, CDR3s of TCR alpha and beta were amplified with iRepertoire arm-PCR. TCRdb processed the multiplex PCR reads anew with MiXCR; each CDR3 protein has one entry. The sample has around 130,000 distinct CDR3 sequences, roughly a quarter seen once. Sequencing input: glioma tissue, nonneoplastic brain tissue, or PBMCs (not recorded which). The source is a human donor with low-grade glioma or glioblastoma, undergoing nonglioma brain surgery, or in good health (not recorded which).

The CDR3 spells CASTARSYDQYV. CDR3 in DNA: TGTGCCAGCACTGCCCGCTCCTACGATCAGTACGTC. The chain recombines TRBV28 with TRBJ2-7; D is uncertain. Germline V gene sequence: CDR1 MDHEN, CDR2 SYDVKM. This CDR3 contains 12 residues.

This clonotype was detected ten times or more. The chain combines TRBV28 with TRBJ1-2, with D possibly being TRBD1 (6 bases). Between the trimmed V and J ends, which lost 5 bases and 9 bases, there was a span of 25 bases. Germline V gene data show CDR1 as MDHEN and CDR2 as SYDVKM. This CDR3 is built from 16 residues. The CDR3 protein is CASSAGYREGAERYTF. The CDR3 bases are TGTGCCAGCAGTGCGGGATACAGGGAGGGTGCGGAACGCTACACCTTC.

The V call is TRBV2, the J call TRBJ2-5, with TRBD2 identical over 9 bases. This CDR3 spans 14 amino acids. V was clipped by 3 bases and J by 3 bases; unmatched bases: 2. The germline gives CDR1 SNHLY, CDR2 FYNNEI. In DNA, the CDR3 is TGTGCCAGCAGTGAGACTAGCGGAGAAGAGACCCAGTACTTC. It yields the protein CASSETSGEETQYF. Using reference TRBV2 and TRBJ2-5 for the parts outside the CDR3, the full variable domain is EPEVTQTPSHQVTQMGQEVILRCVPISNHLYFYWYRQILGQKVEFLVSFYNNEISEKSEIFDDQFSVERPDGSNFTLKIRSTKLEDSAMYFCASSETSGEETQYFGPGTRLLVL.

In its sample, this clonotype was seen a few times. The J gene is TRBJ2-3, the V gene TRBV3-1; 10 bases line up with TRBD2. Germline V lookup: CDR1 LGHDT, CDR2 YNNKEL (reference sequence). The CDR3 loop spans 18 amino acids. With V trimmed by 1 base and J by 4 bases, 11 bases remained unmatched. The CDR3 DNA reads TGTGCCAGCAGCCAAGTCAGCGGGGGGGCCGTAGTCGCAGATACGCAGTATTTT. This encodes CASSQVSGGAVVADTQYF.

This clonotype has more than one count but fewer than ten. V gene TRBV6-2 or TRBV6-3 combines with J gene TRBJ1-4; D unclear. CDR3 length: 11 amino acids. CDR1 and CDR2 (germline): MNHEY, SVGEGT. Between the trimmed V and J ends, which lost 3 bases and 10 bases, there was a span of 6 bases. CDR3 protein: CASSYSAKLFF. The CDR3 coding sequence is TGTGCCAGCAGTTATTCGGCAAAACTGTTTTTT.

This clonotype was picked up a small number of times. V usage is TRBV7-6 and J usage is TRBJ2-5; D is perhaps TRBD2 (5 bases). The length of the CDR3 is 15 residues. V dropped 1 base and J dropped 0 bases, with 9 bases sitting between them. Germline values: CDR1 SGHVS, CDR2 FNYEAQ. CDR3 DNA: TGTGCCAGCAGCTTAGTAGGCGGGTACCAAGAGACCCAGTACTTC. Translating it yields CASSLVGGYQETQYF.

On this clonotype: A much larger clone differs by one base, so this may be a read error. V is TRBV7-2 and J is TRBJ2-6, with D perhaps TRBD1 (6 bases). The CDR3 sequence is 16 residues long. Germline values: CDR1 SGHTA, CDR2 FQGNSA. Trimming left V 0 bases short and J 4 bases short, with 10 bases between. CDR3 in amino acids: CASSLAPGQGANVLTF. In DNA, the CDR3 is TGTGCCAGCAGCTTAGCTCCCGGACAGGGGGCCAACGTCCTGACTTTC.

This clonotype has only a few counts. The chain recombines TRBV19 with TRBJ1-5; D perhaps matches TRBD1 (5 bases). With 3 bases removed from V and 4 bases from J, the gap between germline ends came to 7 bases. The CDR3 is 13 residues long. Germline V gene lookup returns CDR1 LNHDA and CDR2 SQIVND (reference sequence). The CDR3, as DNA: TGTGCCAGTAGTATCCACAGGAATCAGCCCCAGCATTTT. Protein sequence: CASSIHRNQPQHF.

This chain joins TRBV24-1 and TRBJ2-5, with 11 bases matching TRBD1. Germline V lookup: CDR1 KGHDR, CDR2 SFDVKD. After removal of 3 bases from V and 1 base from J, the junction contained 3 bases not matched to a gene. The CDR3 spans 16 residues. Written as DNA, the CDR3 is TGTGCCACCAGTGATCCGGGACAGGGGGTCCAAGAGACCCAGTACTTC. This codes for CATSDPGQGVQETQYF.

This clonotype was observed at least ten times. The rearrangement joins TRBV6-6 to TRBJ1-2, with 10 bases identical to TRBD1. This CDR3 is built from 17 residues. The ends lost 2 bases at V and 1 base at J; junction bases unmatched: 7. From germline, CDR1 is MNHNY and CDR2 SVGAGI (reference sequence). CDR3 protein: CASSYTHRTGGNYGYTF. CDR3 in DNA: TGTGCCAGCAGTTACACTCATCGGACAGGGGGTAACTATGGCTACACCTTC.

This clonotype occurred many times. The chain uses TRBV15 and TRBJ2-3; 7 nucleotides align to TRBD2. The germline V gene encodes CDR1 LNHNV and CDR2 YYDKDF (reference sequence). The CDR3 spans 17 residues. With 1 base clipped from V and 2 bases from J, the junction kept 9 bases outside the gene matches. This CDR3 reads CATSRGEGSPNTDTQYF. CDR3 DNA: TGTGCCACCAGCAGAGGGGAGGGTTCTCCGAACACAGATACGCAGTATTTT.

This clonotype was detected only a few times. The gene calls are TRBV24-1 and TRBJ2-1, with 7 nucleotides matching TRBD1. V shed 4 bases, J shed 2 bases, and the junction held 4 bases outside the gene matches. This CDR3 has 15 amino acids. CDR1 KGHDR and CDR2 SFDVKD come from the germline V gene. CDR3 DNA sequence: TGTGCCACCAGTGACATCGGGACAGCCTACAATGAGCAGTTCTTC. Amino acids: CATSDIGTAYNEQFF.

The table lists this clonotype with many counts. This chain joins TRBV2 and TRBJ1-1; TRBD1 matches 8 bases. Per the germline V gene, CDR1 is SNHLY and CDR2 is FYNNEI. The CDR3 is 15 amino acids. Unmatched junction bases numbered 11, after V lost 6 bases and J lost 5 bases. The CDR3 spells CASRGQGAGGTEAFF. CDR3 nucleotides: TGTGCCAGCAGAGGACAGGGCGCTGGTGGGACTGAAGCTTTCTTT.

In this sample, this clonotype turned up many times. This chain connects TRBV7-2 to TRBJ1-4; no clear D. CDR1 and CDR2 from the germline V gene are SGHTA and FQGNSA. The CDR3 extends over 14 amino acids. The V end lost 2 bases, the J end lost 2 bases, and 6 bases lay between the germline ends. The CDR3 loop is CASSLFGTNEKLFF. In nucleotides, the CDR3 is TGTGCCAGCAGCTTATTTGGGACTAATGAAAAACTGTTTTTT.

This clonotype was seen many times. The genes are TRBV28 and TRBJ2-3; possibly TRBD1 for D (6 bases). Germline V gene sequence: CDR1 MDHEN, CDR2 SYDVKM. Trimming shortened V by 3 bases and J by 4 bases, and 17 bases separated the two germline ends. The CDR3 loop spans 16 amino acids. In nucleotides, the CDR3 is TGTGCCAGCAGTTTTGGGCAGGGGCCTTTTTCAGATACGCAGTATTTT. It encodes CASSFGQGPFSDTQYF. Full variable domain (remainder filled in from reference TRBV28 and TRBJ2-3): DVKVTQSSRYLVKRTGEKVFLECVQDMDHENMFWYRQDPGLGLRLIYFSYDVKMKEKGDIPEGYSVSREKKERFSLILESASTNQTSMYLCASSFGQGPFSDTQYFGPGTRLTVL.

This clonotype has ten or more counts. The gene calls are TRBV28 and TRBJ2-5; perhaps D is TRBD1 or TRBD2 (5 bases each). Trimming took off 6 bases at V and 5 bases at J, with 19 bases between the two ends. In germline, CDR1 is MDHEN, CDR2 SYDVKM. This CDR3 has 15 amino acids. The CDR3 loop is CASRPGTTPGETQYF. The CDR3 coding sequence is TGTGCCAGCAGGCCCGGGACCACACCCGGCGAGACCCAGTACTTC.

This chain's CDR3 is CASSLREADTQYF. The DNA for the CDR3 is TGTGCCAGCAGTTTAAGGGAGGCAGATACGCAGTATTTT. This rearrangement joins TRBV12-3 or TRBV12-4 to TRBJ2-3; the D gene is possibly TRBD2 (6 bases). The CDR3 consists of 13 residues. Trimming cost V 2 bases and J 4 bases, with 7 bases left between them.

This clonotype showed up just a few times. The chain couples TRBV18 to TRBJ1-1, with TRBD1 identical over 7 bases. This CDR3 spans 17 amino acids. J was trimmed by 5 bases and V by 1 base; bases with no gene match: 13. Germline CDR1 and CDR2: KGHSH and LQKENI. The CDR3 reads CASSPRARQGTGTEAFF. The DNA of the CDR3 is TGTGCCAGCTCACCACGCGCGCGACAGGGTACAGGGACTGAAGCTTTCTTT.

The rearrangement joins TRBV10-3 to TRBJ1-1; D may be TRBD1 (5 bases). Per the germline V gene, CDR1 is ENHRY and CDR2 is SYGVKD. V lost 10 bases to trimming and J lost 1 base, with 10 bases between them. The CDR3 runs 12 residues. The CDR3: CATKGPNTEAFF. The CDR3 region has the DNA TGTGCCACCAAGGGGCCGAACACTGAAGCTTTCTTT.

At least ten counts were recorded for this clonotype. For the CDR3, the DNA is TGTGCCAGCAGTCCCCAGGCTAACACTGAAGCTTTCTTT. Its protein is CASSPQANTEAFF. This chain uses TRBV6-1 with TRBJ1-1; D remains ambiguous. V lost 5 bases and J 2 bases, leaving 9 bases between the germline ends. Germline CDR1 MNHNS, CDR2 SASEGT. The CDR3 has 13 residues.